One TCR beta chain is described in this entry. Its matching antigen is unknown. This beta chain lies outside the target of a library built for alpha chains; its clone size means little. This record comes from a study of spatial heterogeneity in lung cancer. Study overall: Sequencing consistently turned up more beta-chain sequences than alpha-chain sequences. Study-level results: The study found that expanded intratumoral alpha and beta TCR counts tracked tumor mutation counts. Estimation of coverage gave values of around 7% for alpha and 13% for beta chains in tumor T cells.

With V trimmed by 6 bases and J by 1 base, 10 bases remained unmatched. The CDR3 is made up of 17 amino acids. Germline CDR1 and CDR2: MDHEN and SYDVKM. MiXCR, run by TCRdb on the 5' RACE reads, gives a single entry per CDR3 protein. The table lists under 6,000 distinct CDR3 sequences, almost 6.5% of them singletons, with about 35% in the top ten. Noted time point: sample taken at primary tumor resection. The donor group consisted of under 95 patients who had untreated, early-stage non-small cell lung cancer. The TCR sequence derives from a female donor with early-stage non-small cell lung cancer. This specimen consisted of lung tumor tissue, obtained at surgery. The chain employs TRBV28 and TRBJ2-3, with 10 bases identical to TRBD2. CDR3 amino acids: CASRPPAGTSGTDTQYF. The CDR3, as DNA: TGTGCCAGCAGACCCCCGGCCGGGACTAGCGGCACAGATACGCAGTATTTT. The variable domain in full, completed from reference TRBV28 and TRBJ2-3, reads DVKVTQSSRYLVKRTGEKVFLECVQDMDHENMFWYRQDPGLGLRLIYFSYDVKMKEKGDIPEGYSVSREKKERFSLILESASTNQTSMYLCASRPPAGTSGTDTQYFGPGTRLTVL.